This T cell receptor beta chain was identified in a study of T cell repertoires in aging, cancer and after chemotherapy. The wider study: Donors were grouped into six age bands spanning 30 or younger through 70 or older. Chronic lymphocytic leukemia patients on fludarabine- or bendamustine-based regimens gave paired samples before and after chemotherapy.

General observations from the study: Healthy donors lost TCR diversity with age mainly through richness, cancer patients through richness and evenness.

Trimming pared 0 bases from V and 5 bases from J, leaving 17 bases between. Germline CDR1 SGHRS, CDR2 YFSETQ. This CDR3 is built from 16 residues. The template was genomic DNA from peripheral blood, not RNA. In the case of this clonotype: Its antigen is unknown.

Rearranged V-D-J TRB sequences were amplified with a mixed TRB-A/B primer pool. TCRdb re-called the multiplex PCR reads with MiXCR, one entry per CDR3 protein. This table holds 1,300 to 1,500 distinct CDR3 sequences, more than 25% found once. This TCR derives from a human donor with a blood cancer. Sample: blood. The chain uses TRBV5-1 and TRBJ2-5, with D perhaps matching TRBD2 (5 bases). The CDR3 protein is CASSLAGSVTGETQYF. In nucleotides, the CDR3 is TGCGCCAGCAGCTTGGCCGGTAGCGTGACGGGGGAGACCCAGTACTTC.